This T cell receptor beta chain derives from a study of CD8 T cells in ankylosing spondylitis. TCRdb called the 5' RACE reads again in MiXCR, with one record for every CDR3 protein. The sample shows under 250,000 distinct CDR3 sequences, 25% to 30% of them seen only once. CDR3 length equals 13 residues. Germline lookup yields CDR1 DFQATT and CDR2 SNEGSKA (reference sequence). The ends were cut back, 3 bases at V and 9 bases at J, with 18 bases in the middle. The chain uses TRBV20-1 and TRBJ2-7, with D maybe TRBD1 (6 bases). This clonotype was obtained from a male donor with ankylosing spondylitis or in good health (not recorded which). The sample was blood, either unsorted or a sorted T cell fraction (not recorded which). CDR3 nucleotide sequence: TGCAGTGCTAGGGAAATTACAGGGTCAAGGCAGTACTTC. This encodes CSAREITGSRQYF.